This T cell receptor beta chain comes out of a study of T cell responses to AZD1222 COVID-19 vaccine. Study background: Doses given second, at about 4 or about 12 weeks, were pooled. Findings and caveats of the study: Researchers report vaccine-associated CD4 TCRs spanning spike, with dominance at 160-218 and 743-854. Targets within unmutated variant regions were reportedly found for nearly half of spike-specific TCRs. There were mostly white British donors and more females than males, and clonal diversity was possibly underestimated.

Profiled with immunoSEQ multiplex PCR; TCRdb holds only in-frame clones, not every one. Among about 70,000 clones, about 85% were seen once, and the ten largest hold about a fifth. Concerning this clone itself: Its antigen is not known.

Trimming shortened V by 6 bases and J by 3 bases, and 12 bases separated the two germline ends. This CDR3 spans 13 amino acids. Germline CDR1 SQVTM, CDR2 ANQGSEA. This specimen consisted of peripheral blood, obtained on day 0 of AZD1222 vaccination. The TCR originated in an adult in good health. The chain recombines TRBV29-1 with TRBJ1-3; D gene uncertain. The CDR3 DNA follows: TGCAGCGTCCCGGGGAACAGTGGAAACACCATATATTTT. This translates into CSVPGNSGNTIYF.